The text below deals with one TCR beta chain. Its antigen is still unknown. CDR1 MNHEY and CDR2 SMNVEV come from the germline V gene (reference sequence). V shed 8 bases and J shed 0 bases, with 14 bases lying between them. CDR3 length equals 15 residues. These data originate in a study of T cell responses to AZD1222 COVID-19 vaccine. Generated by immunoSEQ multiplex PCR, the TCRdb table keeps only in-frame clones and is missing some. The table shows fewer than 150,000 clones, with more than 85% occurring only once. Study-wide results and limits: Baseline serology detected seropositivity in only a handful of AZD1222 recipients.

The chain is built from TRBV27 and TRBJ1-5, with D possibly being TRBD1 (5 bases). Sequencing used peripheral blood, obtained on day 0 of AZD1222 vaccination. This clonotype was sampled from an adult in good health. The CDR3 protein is CASSPGGYSNQPQHF. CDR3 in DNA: TGTGCCAGCTCCCCCGGGGGGTATAGCAATCAGCCCCAGCATTTT.